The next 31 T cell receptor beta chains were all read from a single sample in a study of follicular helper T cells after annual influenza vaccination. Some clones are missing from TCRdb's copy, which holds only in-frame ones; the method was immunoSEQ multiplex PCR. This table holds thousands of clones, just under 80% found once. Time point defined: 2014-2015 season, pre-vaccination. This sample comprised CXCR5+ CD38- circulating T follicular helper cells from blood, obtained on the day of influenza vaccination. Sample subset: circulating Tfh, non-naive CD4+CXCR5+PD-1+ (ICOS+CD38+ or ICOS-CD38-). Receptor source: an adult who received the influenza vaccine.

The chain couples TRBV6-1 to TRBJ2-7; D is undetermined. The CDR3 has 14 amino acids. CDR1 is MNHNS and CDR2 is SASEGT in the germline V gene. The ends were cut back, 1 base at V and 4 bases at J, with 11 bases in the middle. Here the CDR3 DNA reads TGTGCCAGCAGTGAAGGTGGGGTTGGGTACGAGCAGTACTTC. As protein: CASSEGGVGYEQYF.

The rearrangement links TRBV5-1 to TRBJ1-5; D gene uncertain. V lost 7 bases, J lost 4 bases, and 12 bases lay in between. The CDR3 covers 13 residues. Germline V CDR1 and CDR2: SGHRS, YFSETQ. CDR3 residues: CASSKGTNQPQHF. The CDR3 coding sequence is TGCGCCAGCTCTAAGGGCACTAATCAGCCCCAGCATTTT.

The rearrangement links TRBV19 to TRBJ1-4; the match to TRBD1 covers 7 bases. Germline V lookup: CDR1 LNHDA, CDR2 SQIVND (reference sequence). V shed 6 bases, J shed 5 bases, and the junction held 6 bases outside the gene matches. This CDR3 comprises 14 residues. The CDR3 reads CASSSTGQNEKLFF. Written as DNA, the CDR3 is TGTGCCAGTAGCTCGACGGGACAGAATGAAAAACTGTTTTTT.

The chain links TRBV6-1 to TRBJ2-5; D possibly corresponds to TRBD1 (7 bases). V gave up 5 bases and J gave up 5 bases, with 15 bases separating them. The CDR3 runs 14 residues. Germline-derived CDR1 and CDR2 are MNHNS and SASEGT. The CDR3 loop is CASSPTQGGETQYF. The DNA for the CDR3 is TGTGCCAGCAGTCCTACCCAGGGGGGTGAGACCCAGTACTTC.

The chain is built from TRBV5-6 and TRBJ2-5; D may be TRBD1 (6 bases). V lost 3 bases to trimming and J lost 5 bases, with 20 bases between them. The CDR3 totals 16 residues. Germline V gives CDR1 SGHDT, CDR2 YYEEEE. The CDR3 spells CASSYWRSGQEETQYF. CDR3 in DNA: TGTGCCAGCAGCTATTGGAGGTCGGGACAAGAGGAGACCCAGTACTTC.

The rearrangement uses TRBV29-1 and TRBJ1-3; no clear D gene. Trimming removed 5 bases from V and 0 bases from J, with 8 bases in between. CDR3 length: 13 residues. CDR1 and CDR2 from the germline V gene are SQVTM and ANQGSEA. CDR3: CSVSLSSGNTIYF. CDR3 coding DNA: TGCAGCGTTTCCCTGAGCTCTGGAAACACCATATATTTT. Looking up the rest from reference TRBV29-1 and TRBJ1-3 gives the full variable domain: SAVISQKPSRDICQRGTSLTIQCQVDSQVTMMFWYRQQPGQSLTLIATANQGSEATYESGFVIDKFPISRPNLTFSTLTVSNMSPEDSSIYLCSVSLSSGNTIYFGEGSWLTVV.

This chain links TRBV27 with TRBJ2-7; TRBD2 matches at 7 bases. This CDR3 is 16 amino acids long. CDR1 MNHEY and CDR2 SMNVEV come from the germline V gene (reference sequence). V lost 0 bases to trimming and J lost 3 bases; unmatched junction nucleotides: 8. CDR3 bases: TGTGCCAGCAGTTTATCGTCCAGCGGGGCGTTCTACGAGCAGTACTTC. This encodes CASSLSSSGAFYEQYF.

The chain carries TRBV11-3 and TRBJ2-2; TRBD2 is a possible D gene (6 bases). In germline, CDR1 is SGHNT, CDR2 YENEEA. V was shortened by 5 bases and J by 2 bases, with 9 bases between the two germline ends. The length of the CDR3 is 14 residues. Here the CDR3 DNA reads TGTGCCAGCAGCGCGGACTACAACACCGGGGAGCTGTTTTTT. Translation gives CASSADYNTGELFF.

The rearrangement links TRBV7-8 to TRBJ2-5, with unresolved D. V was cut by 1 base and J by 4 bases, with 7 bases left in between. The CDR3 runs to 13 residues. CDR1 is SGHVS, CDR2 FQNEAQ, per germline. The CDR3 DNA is TGTGCCAGCAGCTTAGGACGGTCAGAGACCCAGTACTTC. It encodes CASSLGRSETQYF. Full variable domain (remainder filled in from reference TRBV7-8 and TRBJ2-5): GAGVSQSPRYKVAKRGQDVALRCDPISGHVSLFWYQQALGQGPEFLTYFQNEAQLDKSGLPSDRFFAERPEGSVSTLKIQRTQQEDSAVYLCASSLGRSETQYFGPGTRLLVL.

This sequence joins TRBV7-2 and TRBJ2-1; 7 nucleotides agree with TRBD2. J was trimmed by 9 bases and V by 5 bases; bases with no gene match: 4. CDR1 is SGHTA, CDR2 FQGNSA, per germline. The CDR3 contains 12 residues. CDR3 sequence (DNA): TGTGCCAGCAGCCAGACTAGCTTTGAGCAGTTCTTC. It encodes CASSQTSFEQFF. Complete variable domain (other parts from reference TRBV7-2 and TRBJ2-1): GAGVSQSPSNKVTEKGKDVELRCDPISGHTALYWYRQSLGQGLEFLIYFQGNSAPDKSGLPSDRFSAERTGGSVSTLTIQRTQQEDSAVYLCASSQTSFEQFFGPGTRLTVL.

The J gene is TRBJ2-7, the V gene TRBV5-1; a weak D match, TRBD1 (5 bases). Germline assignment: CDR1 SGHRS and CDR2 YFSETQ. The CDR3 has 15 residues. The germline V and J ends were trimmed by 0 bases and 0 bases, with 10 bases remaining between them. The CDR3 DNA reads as TGCGCCAGCAGCTTGGTAGTTGGGGCCTCCTACGAGCAGTACTTC. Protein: CASSLVVGASYEQYF.

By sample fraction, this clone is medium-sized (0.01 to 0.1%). The CDR3 loop is CASTRDLGNQPQHF. CDR3 coding DNA: TGTGCCAGCACCCGGGATCTGGGCAATCAGCCCCAGCATTTT. J is TRBJ1-5 and V is TRBV2; D remains unclear. Germline V gene lookup returns CDR1 SNHLY and CDR2 FYNNEI. V lost 7 bases to trimming and J lost 2 bases, with 12 bases between them. This CDR3 is 14 amino acids long.

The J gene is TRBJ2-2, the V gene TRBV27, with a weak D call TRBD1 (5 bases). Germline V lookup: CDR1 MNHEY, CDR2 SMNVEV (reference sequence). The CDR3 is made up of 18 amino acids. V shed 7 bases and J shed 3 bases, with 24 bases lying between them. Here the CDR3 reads CASTQGGDRLLYTGELFF. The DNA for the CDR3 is TGTGCCAGCACCCAGGGTGGCGACCGCCTACTTTACACCGGGGAGCTGTTTTTT.

The DNA of the CDR3 is TGTGCCAGCTCACGCGGCAGCCAAGAGACCCAGTACTTC. Protein sequence: CASSRGSQETQYF. The chain employs TRBV18 and TRBJ2-5; no clear D gene. CDR3 length equals 13 residues. Trimming stripped 4 bases from V and 1 base from J, with 7 bases between. Looked up from germline, CDR1 is KGHSH and CDR2 is LQKENI.

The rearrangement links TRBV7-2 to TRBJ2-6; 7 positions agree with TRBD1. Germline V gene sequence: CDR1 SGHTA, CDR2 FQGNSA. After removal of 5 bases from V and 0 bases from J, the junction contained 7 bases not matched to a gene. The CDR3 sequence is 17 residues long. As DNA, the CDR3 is TGTGCCAGCAGCCGGAAGGGACAGATCTCTGGGGCCAACGTCCTGACTTTC. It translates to CASSRKGQISGANVLTF.

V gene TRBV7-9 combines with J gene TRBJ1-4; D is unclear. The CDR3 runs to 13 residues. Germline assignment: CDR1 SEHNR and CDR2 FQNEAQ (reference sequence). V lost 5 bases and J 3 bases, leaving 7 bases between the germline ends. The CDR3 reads CASSPRANEKLFF. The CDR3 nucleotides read TGTGCCAGCAGCCCTCGGGCTAATGAAAAACTGTTTTTT.

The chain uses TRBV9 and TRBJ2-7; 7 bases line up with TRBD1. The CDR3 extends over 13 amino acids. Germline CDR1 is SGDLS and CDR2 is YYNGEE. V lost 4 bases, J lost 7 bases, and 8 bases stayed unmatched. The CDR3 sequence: CASSSDEDREQYF. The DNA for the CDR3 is TGTGCCAGCAGCTCAGACGAGGACAGGGAGCAGTACTTC.

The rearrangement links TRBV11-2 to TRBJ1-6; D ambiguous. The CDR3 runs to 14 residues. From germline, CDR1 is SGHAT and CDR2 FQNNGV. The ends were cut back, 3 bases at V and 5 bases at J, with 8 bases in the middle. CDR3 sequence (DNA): TGTGCCAGCAGCTTGCTGGATAATAATTCACCCCTCCACTTT. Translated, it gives CASSLLDNNSPLHF.

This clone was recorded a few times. CDR3 sequence reads: CSALTKETQYF. CDR3 sequence (DNA): TGCAGTGCTTTGACTAAAGAGACCCAGTACTTC. The chain recombines TRBV20-1 with TRBJ2-5; tentative D call: TRBD2 (5 bases). The CDR3 covers 11 residues. The germline V and J ends were trimmed by 5 bases and 3 bases, with 7 bases remaining between them. Germline loops: CDR1 DFQATT, CDR2 SNEGSKA (reference sequence).

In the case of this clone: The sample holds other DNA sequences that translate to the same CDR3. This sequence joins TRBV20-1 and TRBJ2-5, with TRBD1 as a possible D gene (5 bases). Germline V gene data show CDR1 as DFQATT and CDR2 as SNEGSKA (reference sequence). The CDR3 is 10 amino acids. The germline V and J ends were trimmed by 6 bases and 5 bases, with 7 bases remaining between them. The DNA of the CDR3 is TGCAGTGCAGGGGTGGAGACCCAGTACTTC. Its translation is CSAGVETQYF.

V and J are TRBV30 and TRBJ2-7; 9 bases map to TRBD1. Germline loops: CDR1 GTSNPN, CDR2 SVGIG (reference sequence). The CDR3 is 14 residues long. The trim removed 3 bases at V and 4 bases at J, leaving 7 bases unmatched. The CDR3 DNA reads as TGTGCCTGGAGCCTGGGACAGGGTGGGTACGAGCAGTACTTC. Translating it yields CAWSLGQGGYEQYF.

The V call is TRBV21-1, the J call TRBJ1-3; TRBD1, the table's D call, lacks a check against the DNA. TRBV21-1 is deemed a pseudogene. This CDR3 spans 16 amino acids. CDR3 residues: CASSKVDRLSGNTIYF. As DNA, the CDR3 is TGTGCCAGCAGCAAAGTAGACAGGCTCTCTGGAAACACCATATATTTT.

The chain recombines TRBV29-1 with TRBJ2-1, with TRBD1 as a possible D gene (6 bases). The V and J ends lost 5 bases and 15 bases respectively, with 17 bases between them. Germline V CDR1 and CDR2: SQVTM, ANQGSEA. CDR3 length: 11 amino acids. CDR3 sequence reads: CSVNREGQGFF. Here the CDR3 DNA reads TGCAGCGTTAACAGGGAAGGCCAGGGGTTCTTC.

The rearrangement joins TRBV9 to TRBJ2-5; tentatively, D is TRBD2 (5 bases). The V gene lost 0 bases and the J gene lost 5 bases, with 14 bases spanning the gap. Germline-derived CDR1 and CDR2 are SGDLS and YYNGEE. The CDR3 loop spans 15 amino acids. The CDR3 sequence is CASSVGAYAGETQYF. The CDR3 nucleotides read TGTGCCAGCAGCGTAGGGGCGTACGCGGGTGAGACCCAGTACTTC.

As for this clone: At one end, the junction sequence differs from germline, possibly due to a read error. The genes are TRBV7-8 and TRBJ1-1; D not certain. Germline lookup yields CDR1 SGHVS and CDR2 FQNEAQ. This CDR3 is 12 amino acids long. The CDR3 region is CAGSLTGAEAFF. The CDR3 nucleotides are TGTGCCGGCAGCTTGACGGGCGCTGAAGCTTTCTTT. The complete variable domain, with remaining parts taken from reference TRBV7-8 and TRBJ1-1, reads GAGVSQSPRYKVAKRGQDVALRCDPISGHVSLFWYQQALGQGPEFLTYFQNEAQLDKSGLPSDRFFAERPEGSVSTLKIQRTQQEDSAVYLCAGSLTGAEAFFGQGTRLTVV.

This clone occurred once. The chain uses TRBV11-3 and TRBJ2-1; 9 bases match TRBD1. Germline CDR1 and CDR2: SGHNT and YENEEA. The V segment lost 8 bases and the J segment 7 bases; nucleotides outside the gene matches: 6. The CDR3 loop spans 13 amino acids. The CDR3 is CASGRDRGNEQFF. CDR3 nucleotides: TGTGCCAGCGGACGAGACAGGGGGAATGAGCAGTTCTTC.

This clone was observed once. The CDR3 nucleotides are TGTGCCAGCAGTTTAGAGTACACTGAAGCTTTCTTT. This sequence encodes CASSLEYTEAFF. The chain carries TRBV28 and TRBJ1-1; D not certain. The CDR3 has 12 residues. Germline values: CDR1 MDHEN, CDR2 SYDVKM. V lost 2 bases and J lost 3, with 4 bases in between.

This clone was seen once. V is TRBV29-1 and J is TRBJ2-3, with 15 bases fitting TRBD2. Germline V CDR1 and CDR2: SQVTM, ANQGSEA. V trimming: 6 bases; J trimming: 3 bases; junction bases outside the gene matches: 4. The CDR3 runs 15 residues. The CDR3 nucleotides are TGCAGCGTACCGGGACTAGCGGGGGGTACAGATACGCAGTATTTT. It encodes CSVPGLAGGTDTQYF.

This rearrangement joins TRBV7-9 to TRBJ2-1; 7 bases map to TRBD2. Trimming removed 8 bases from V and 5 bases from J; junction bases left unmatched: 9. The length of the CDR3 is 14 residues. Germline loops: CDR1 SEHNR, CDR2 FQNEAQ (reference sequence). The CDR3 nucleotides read TGTGCCAGCCTGGAGGCTAGCGGAAACAATGAGCAGTTCTTC. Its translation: CASLEASGNNEQFF.

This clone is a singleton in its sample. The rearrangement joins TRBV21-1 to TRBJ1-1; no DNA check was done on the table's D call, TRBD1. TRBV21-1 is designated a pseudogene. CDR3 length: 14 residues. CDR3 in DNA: TGTGCCAGCACCCGGGACAGGAAGAACACTGAAGCTTTCTTT. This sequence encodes CASTRDRKNTEAFF.

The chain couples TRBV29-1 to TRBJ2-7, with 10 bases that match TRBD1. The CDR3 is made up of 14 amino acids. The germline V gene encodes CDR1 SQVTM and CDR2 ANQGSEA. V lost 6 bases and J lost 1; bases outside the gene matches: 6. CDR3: CSVRTGGMSYEQYF. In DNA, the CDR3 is TGCAGCGTAAGGACAGGGGGGATGTCCTACGAGCAGTACTTC.